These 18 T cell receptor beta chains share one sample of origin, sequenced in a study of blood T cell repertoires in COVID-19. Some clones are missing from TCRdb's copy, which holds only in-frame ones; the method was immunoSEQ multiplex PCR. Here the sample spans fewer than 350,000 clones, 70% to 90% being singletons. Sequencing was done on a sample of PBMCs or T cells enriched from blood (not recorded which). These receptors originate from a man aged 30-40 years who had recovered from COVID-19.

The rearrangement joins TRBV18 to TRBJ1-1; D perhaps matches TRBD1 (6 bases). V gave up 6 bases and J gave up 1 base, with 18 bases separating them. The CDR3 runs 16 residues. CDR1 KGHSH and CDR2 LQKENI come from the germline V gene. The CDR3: CASSTQGTRGNTEAFF. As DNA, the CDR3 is TGTGCCAGCTCGACACAGGGCACCCGCGGGAACACTGAAGCTTTCTTT.

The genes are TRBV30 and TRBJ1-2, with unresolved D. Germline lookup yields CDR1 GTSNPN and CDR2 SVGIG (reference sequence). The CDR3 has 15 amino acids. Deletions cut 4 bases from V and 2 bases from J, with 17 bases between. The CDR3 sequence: CAWNTLAAVNYGYTF. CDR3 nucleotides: TGTGCCTGGAACACCTTGGCGGCCGTCAACTATGGCTACACCTTC.

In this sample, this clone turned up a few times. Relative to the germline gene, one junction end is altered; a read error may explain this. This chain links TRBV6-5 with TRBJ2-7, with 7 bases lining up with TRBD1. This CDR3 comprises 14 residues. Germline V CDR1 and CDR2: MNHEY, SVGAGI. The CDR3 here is CASRYFRGSDEQYF. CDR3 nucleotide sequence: TGTGCCAGCAGGTACTTCAGGGGGAGCGACGAGCAGTACTTC.

The CDR3 sequence: CASSSTSPGTSGGYEQFF. As DNA, the CDR3 is TGTGCCAGCAGCTCAACCTCGCCCGGGACTAGCGGGGGTTATGAGCAGTTCTTC. This chain links TRBV7-3 with TRBJ2-1; 14 nucleotides match TRBD2. The CDR3 totals 18 residues. Germline trimming cut 4 bases from V and 8 bases from J; bases unmatched to any gene: 13. The germline CDR1 and CDR2 sequences are SGHTA and FQGTGA.

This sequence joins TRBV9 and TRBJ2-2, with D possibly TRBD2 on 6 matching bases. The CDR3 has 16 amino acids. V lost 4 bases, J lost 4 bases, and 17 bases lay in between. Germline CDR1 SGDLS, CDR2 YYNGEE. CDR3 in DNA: TGTGCCAGCAGCTTCACCGGGACTTCTTCCACCGGGGAGCTGTTTTTT. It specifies CASSFTGTSSTGELFF.

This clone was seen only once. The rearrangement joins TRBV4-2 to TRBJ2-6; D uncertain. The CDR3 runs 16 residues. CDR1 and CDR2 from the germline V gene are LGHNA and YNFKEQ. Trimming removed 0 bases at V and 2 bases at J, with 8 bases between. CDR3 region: CASSQDQETGANVLTF. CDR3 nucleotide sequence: TGTGCCAGCAGCCAAGATCAGGAAACTGGGGCCAACGTCCTGACTTTC.

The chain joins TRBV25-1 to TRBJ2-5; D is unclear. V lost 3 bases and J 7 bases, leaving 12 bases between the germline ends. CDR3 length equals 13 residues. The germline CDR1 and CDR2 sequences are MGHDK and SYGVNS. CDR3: CASSDSPSGTQYF. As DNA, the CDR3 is TGTGCCAGCAGTGATTCGCCTAGTGGGACCCAGTACTTC.

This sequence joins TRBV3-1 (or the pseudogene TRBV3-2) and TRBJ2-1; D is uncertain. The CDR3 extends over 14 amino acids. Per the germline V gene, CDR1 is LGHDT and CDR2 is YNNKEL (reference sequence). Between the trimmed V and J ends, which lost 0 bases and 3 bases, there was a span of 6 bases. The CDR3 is CASSQDGVYNEQFF. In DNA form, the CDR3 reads TGTGCCAGCAGCCAAGACGGAGTCTACAATGAGCAGTTCTTC.

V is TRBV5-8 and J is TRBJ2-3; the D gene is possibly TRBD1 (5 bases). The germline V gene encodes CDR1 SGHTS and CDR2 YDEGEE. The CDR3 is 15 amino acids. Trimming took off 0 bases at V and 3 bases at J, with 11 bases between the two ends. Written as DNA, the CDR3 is TGTGCCAGCAGCTTGGAAGGGGTGAGGACAGATACGCAGTATTTT. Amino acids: CASSLEGVRTDTQYF.

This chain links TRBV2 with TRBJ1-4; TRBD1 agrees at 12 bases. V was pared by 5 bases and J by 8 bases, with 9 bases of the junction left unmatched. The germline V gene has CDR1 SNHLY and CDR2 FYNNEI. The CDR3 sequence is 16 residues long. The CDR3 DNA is TGTGCCAGCAGTTCCGGGACAGGGGGCGGCGGGGAAAAACTGTTTTTT. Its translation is CASSSGTGGGGEKLFF. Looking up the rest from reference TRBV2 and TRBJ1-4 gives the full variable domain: EPEVTQTPSHQVTQMGQEVILRCVPISNHLYFYWYRQILGQKVEFLVSFYNNEISEKSEIFDDQFSVERPDGSNFTLKIRSTKLEDSAMYFCASSSGTGGGGEKLFFGSGTQLSVL.

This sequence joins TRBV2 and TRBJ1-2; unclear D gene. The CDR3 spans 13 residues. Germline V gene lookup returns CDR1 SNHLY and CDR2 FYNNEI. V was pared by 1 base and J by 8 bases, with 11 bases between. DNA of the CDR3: TGTGCCAGCAGTGAAGTCCCAGGCGCAGGCTACACCTTC. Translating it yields CASSEVPGAGYTF. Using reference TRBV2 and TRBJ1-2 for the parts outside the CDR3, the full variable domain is EPEVTQTPSHQVTQMGQEVILRCVPISNHLYFYWYRQILGQKVEFLVSFYNNEISEKSEIFDDQFSVERPDGSNFTLKIRSTKLEDSAMYFCASSEVPGAGYTFGSGTRLTVV.

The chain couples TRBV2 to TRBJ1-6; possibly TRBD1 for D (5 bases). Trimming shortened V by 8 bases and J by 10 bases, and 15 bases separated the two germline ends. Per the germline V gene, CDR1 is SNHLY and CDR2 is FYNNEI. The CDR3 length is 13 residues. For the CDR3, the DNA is TGTGCCAGCTTTTCTTTTTGGGGCTCACCCCTCCACTTT. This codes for CASFSFWGSPLHF. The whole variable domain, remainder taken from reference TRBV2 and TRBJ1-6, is EPEVTQTPSHQVTQMGQEVILRCVPISNHLYFYWYRQILGQKVEFLVSFYNNEISEKSEIFDDQFSVERPDGSNFTLKIRSTKLEDSAMYFCASFSFWGSPLHFGNGTRLTVT.

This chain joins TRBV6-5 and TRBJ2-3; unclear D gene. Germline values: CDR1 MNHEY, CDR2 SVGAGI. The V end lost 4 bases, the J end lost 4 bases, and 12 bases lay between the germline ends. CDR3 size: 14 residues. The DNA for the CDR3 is TGTGCCAGCAGTTTGAGCGCCGGTGCAGATACGCAGTATTTT. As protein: CASSLSAGADTQYF.

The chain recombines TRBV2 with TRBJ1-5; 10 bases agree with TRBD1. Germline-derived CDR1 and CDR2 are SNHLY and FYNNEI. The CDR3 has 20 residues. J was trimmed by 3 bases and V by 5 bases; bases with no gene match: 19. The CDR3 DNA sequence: TGTGCCAGCAGTTTTAGTACTCCGGGACAGGGGTTGAGGGACAATCAGCCCCAGCATTTT. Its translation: CASSFSTPGQGLRDNQPQHF.

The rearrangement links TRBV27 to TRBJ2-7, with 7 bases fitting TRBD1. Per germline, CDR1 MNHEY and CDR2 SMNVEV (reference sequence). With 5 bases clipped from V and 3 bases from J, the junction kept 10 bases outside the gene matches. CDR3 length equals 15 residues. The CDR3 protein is CASSPRQGSLYEQYF. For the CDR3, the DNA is TGTGCCAGCAGTCCTCGACAGGGCTCTCTCTACGAGCAGTACTTC.

CDR3 region: CASSSLLTAGNSPLHF. CDR3 DNA: TGTGCCAGCAGCTCCCTTTTAACCGCAGGGAATTCACCCCTCCACTTT. The chain employs TRBV7-9 and TRBJ1-6, with D possibly matching TRBD1 (5 bases). In germline, CDR1 is SEHNR, CDR2 FQNEAQ (reference sequence). Trimming removed 4 bases from V and 7 bases from J, with 17 bases in between. CDR3 length: 16 amino acids.

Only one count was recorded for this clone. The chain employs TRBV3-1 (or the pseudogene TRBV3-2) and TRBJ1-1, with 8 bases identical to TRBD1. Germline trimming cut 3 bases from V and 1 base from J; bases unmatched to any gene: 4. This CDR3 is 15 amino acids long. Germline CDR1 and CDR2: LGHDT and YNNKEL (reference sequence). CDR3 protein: CASSHRTGWNTEAFF. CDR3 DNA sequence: TGTGCCAGCAGCCACCGGACAGGGTGGAACACTGAAGCTTTCTTT.

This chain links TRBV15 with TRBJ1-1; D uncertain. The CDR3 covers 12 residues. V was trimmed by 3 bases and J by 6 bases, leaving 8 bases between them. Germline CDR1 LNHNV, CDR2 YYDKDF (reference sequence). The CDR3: CATSSRTSEAFF. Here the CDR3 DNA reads TGTGCCACCAGCAGCCGAACTTCTGAAGCTTTCTTT.